This TCR beta chain was found in a study of cytomegalovirus exposure and HLA in healthy donors. Only in-frame clones appear in the TCRdb table, and some are missing; sequencing was by immunoSEQ multiplex PCR. The table lists around 61,000 clones, 90% to 95% of them singletons, with roughly 1.2% in the top ten. The CDR3 length is 15 residues. CDR1 is MNHNS and CDR2 is SASEGT in the germline V gene. V dropped 6 bases and J dropped 8; count of bases not matched to a gene: 10. This chain links TRBV6-1 with TRBJ2-1; 10 bases map to TRBD2. Sequencing was done on a sample of PBMCs. This clonotype was sampled from a man aged 18 to 30 in good health and CMV-seronegative. CDR3 bases: TGTGCCAGCAGCGTCGGGGCTAGCGGGAGCTATGAGCAGTTCTTC. This codes for CASSVGASGSYEQFF.